This is a list of T cell receptor beta chains from one sample in a study of glioma-infiltrating T cells. TCRdb reprocessed the multiplex PCR reads via MiXCR and lists one record per CDR3 protein. Among under 200,000 distinct CDR3 sequences listed, over 40% were seen once. Sequences were obtained from glioma tissue, nonneoplastic brain tissue, or PBMCs (not recorded which). These receptors all come from a human donor with low-grade glioma or glioblastoma, undergoing nonglioma brain surgery, or in good health (not recorded which). Both conserved end residues are part of each CDR3. A D gene is named only where the DNA matches it firmly. The size of a clone is reported for some rows only, either as once, few or many, or as a class for expanded clones.

cdr3_length: 13; j_call: TRBJ2-7; clone_size: NA; v_call: TRBV27; d_call: NA; cdr3_aa: CASTRPGIYEQYF; cdr3_nt: TGTGCAAGCACAAGACCGGGCATCTACGAGCAGTACTTC
cdr3_length: 15; j_call: TRBJ2-1; clone_size: NA; v_call: TRBV29-1; d_call: TRBD1; cdr3_aa: CSVEEDRVIFNEQFF; cdr3_nt: TGCAGCGTTGAAGAGGACAGGGTAATATTCAATGAGCAGTTCTTC
cdr3_length: 14; j_call: TRBJ2-3; clone_size: NA; v_call: TRBV29-1; d_call: NA; cdr3_aa: CRVDENTSTDTQYF; cdr3_nt: TGCAGAGTTGATGAAAACACTAGCACAGATACGCAGTATTTT
cdr3_length: 12; j_call: TRBJ2-7; clone_size: NA; v_call: TRBV12-3/TRBV12-4; d_call: TRBD1; cdr3_aa: CASRAGQGAKYF; cdr3_nt: TGTGCCAGCAGAGCGGGACAGGGGGCAAAGTACTTC
cdr3_length: 14; j_call: TRBJ2-3; clone_size: NA; v_call: TRBV7-2; d_call: NA; cdr3_aa: CASSGTHSTDTQYF; cdr3_nt: TGTGCCAGCAGCGGGACGCACAGCACAGATACGCAGTATTTT
cdr3_length: 14; j_call: TRBJ2-1; clone_size: once; v_call: TRBV29-1; d_call: TRBD2; cdr3_aa: CSAVGLAGSNEQFF; cdr3_nt: TGCAGCGCCGTAGGACTAGCGGGAAGTAATGAGCAGTTCTTC
cdr3_length: 15; j_call: TRBJ2-1; clone_size: many; v_call: TRBV27; d_call: TRBD1; cdr3_aa: CASSPYRGQSNEQFF; cdr3_nt: TGTGCCAGCAGTCCTTACAGGGGGCAAAGCAATGAGCAGTTCTTC
cdr3_length: 12; j_call: TRBJ2-3; clone_size: many; v_call: TRBV7-8; d_call: NA; cdr3_aa: CASAGAGDTQYF; cdr3_nt: TGTGCCTCCGCAGGGGCGGGAGATACGCAGTATTTT
cdr3_length: 13; j_call: TRBJ2-7; clone_size: NA; v_call: TRBV7-9; d_call: TRBD2; cdr3_aa: CASSLAGASERYF; cdr3_nt: TGTGCCAGCAGTCTAGCGGGAGCCTCCGAGCGGTACTTC
cdr3_length: 11; j_call: TRBJ1-2; clone_size: few; v_call: TRBV29-1; d_call: NA; cdr3_aa: CSVGGVEGYTF; cdr3_nt: TGCAGCGTTGGGGGGGTAGAGGGCTACACCTTC
cdr3_length: 10; j_call: TRBJ2-1; clone_size: NA; v_call: TRBV29-1; d_call: TRBD1; cdr3_aa: CSAGGSEKFF; cdr3_nt: TGCAGCGCAGGGGGCAGTGAGAAGTTCTTC
cdr3_length: 12; j_call: TRBJ2-1; clone_size: few; v_call: TRBV7-6; d_call: NA; cdr3_aa: CASSQNSGEQFF; cdr3_nt: TGTGCCAGCAGCCAGAATTCCGGCGAGCAGTTCTTC
cdr3_length: 18; j_call: TRBJ2-1; clone_size: NA; v_call: TRBV27; d_call: TRBD2; cdr3_aa: CASSSLAGLAGTYNEQFF; cdr3_nt: TGTGCCAGCAGTTCCCTCGCAGGTCTAGCGGGGACCTACAATGAGCAGTTCTTC
cdr3_length: 11; j_call: TRBJ2-7; clone_size: NA; v_call: TRBV19; d_call: TRBD1; cdr3_aa: CASGDRSEQYF; cdr3_nt: TGTGCCAGTGGGGACAGGAGCGAGCAGTACTTC
cdr3_length: 13; j_call: TRBJ2-7; clone_size: NA; v_call: TRBV4-1; d_call: NA; cdr3_aa: CASSHGTSYEQYF; cdr3_nt: TGCGCCAGCAGCCATGGGACGAGCTACGAGCAGTACTTC
cdr3_length: 15; j_call: TRBJ2-1; clone_size: NA; v_call: TRBV6-2/TRBV6-3; d_call: NA; cdr3_aa: CASSWETISYNEQFF; cdr3_nt: TGTGCCAGCAGTTGGGAGACTATATCCTACAATGAGCAGTTCTTC
cdr3_length: 13; j_call: TRBJ2-7; clone_size: few; v_call: TRBV2; d_call: NA; cdr3_aa: CASTQVESYEQYF; cdr3_nt: TGTGCCAGCACCCAGGTGGAGTCTTACGAGCAGTACTTC
cdr3_length: 13; j_call: TRBJ2-7; clone_size: many; v_call: TRBV6-1; d_call: TRBD2; cdr3_aa: CASMGAGIYEQYF; cdr3_nt: TGTGCCAGCATGGGAGCGGGGATCTACGAGCAGTACTTC